Shown below are 4 T cell receptor beta chains from a single sample sequenced in a study of shared clonotypes between healthy human individuals. Data came from immunoSEQ multiplex PCR; TCRdb stores just in-frame clones and leaves some out. The sample holds 500,000 to 550,000 clones, approximately 95% seen once. The sample consisted of naive CD4+ T cells sorted from blood. Subset given: CD45RA+ positively selected. The receptor set was obtained from a woman between 25 and 40 years old in good health.

Comments on this clone: This specimen includes other DNA sequences encoding the same CDR3. This sequence joins TRBV30 and TRBJ1-1; the D is unclear. Germline-derived CDR1 and CDR2 are GTSNPN and SVGIG (reference sequence). V was cut by 0 bases and J by 1 base, with 6 bases left in between. The CDR3 covers 13 residues. The CDR3 sequence is CAWSVLGNTEAFF. The DNA of the CDR3 is TGTGCCTGGAGTGTACTGGGGAACACTGAAGCTTTCTTT.

This chain links TRBV30 with TRBJ1-4; possible D gene TRBD1, 5 bases. This CDR3 has 15 residues. CDR1 and CDR2 from the germline V gene are GTSNPN and SVGIG (reference sequence). V was clipped by 1 base and J by 5 bases, with 14 bases between them. The CDR3, as DNA: TGTGCCTGGAGTGCCTCGGGGGGAATCAATGAAAAACTGTTTTTT. It specifies CAWSASGGINEKLFF.

The chain combines TRBV19 with TRBJ1-2, with D possibly matching TRBD1 (5 bases). The germline CDR1 and CDR2 sequences are LNHDA and SQIVND (reference sequence). The CDR3 has 14 amino acids. The V gene lost 4 bases and the J gene lost 5 bases, with 14 bases spanning the gap. The CDR3 region is CASSTPGTAYGYTF. The DNA of the CDR3 is TGTGCCAGTAGTACCCCCGGGACGGCATATGGCTACACCTTC.

The gene calls are TRBV28 and TRBJ2-1; 8 bases match TRBD2. The CDR3 covers 15 residues. Germline trimming cut 7 bases from V and 4 bases from J; bases unmatched to any gene: 9. CDR1 MDHEN and CDR2 SYDVKM come from the germline V gene. The CDR3 nucleotides are TGTGCCAGCAAAAAAAGCGGGAGATCTTACAATGAGCAGTTCTTC. Amino acid sequence: CASKKSGRSYNEQFF.